This T cell receptor (beta chain) came from a study of technical replicates of blood from several donors (dated 2017 in TCRdb). The library was obtained by the immunoSEQ multiplex PCR assay. This is the immuneACCESS table as TCRdb keeps it, with only in-frame sequences that have V and J called. A part of the clones is gone; compared with another copy, unresolved V genes explain less than half, and the rest is unexplained. A total of around 69,000 clones appear in this sample, 70% to 90% of them only once. The top ten constitute approximately 4.4% of the sample. As for this clone: What this receptor recognizes is not known. No base quality information exists; no much larger clone differs at one position.

CDR1 and CDR2 (SEHNR, FQNEAQ) derive from the germline V gene (reference sequence). V loses 0 bases, J loses 5 bases, and the germline ends lie 13 bases apart. The CDR3 numbers 15 residues from cysteine through phenylalanine. Left in the record is the CDR3 DNA by itself, 45 bases read in frame from the first base. The sequencing input was PBMCs. The chain is encoded by TRBV7-9 joined to TRBJ2-5, with the D gene too uncertain to name. This TCR came from a human donor in good health. Some clones in this sample may be carry-over from other donors' samples. The CDR3 corresponds to CASSLANISPETQYF. The DNA sequence is given as TGTGCCAGCAGCTTAGCAAATATAAGCCCGGAGACCCAGTACTTC. Reference TRBV7-9 and TRBJ2-5 proteins supply the regions before and after the CDR3; the full variable domain is: DTGVSQNPRHKITKRGQNVTFRCDPISEHNRLYWYRQTLGQGPEFLTYFQNEAQLEKSRLLSDRFSAERPKGSFSTLEIQRTEQGDSAMYLCASSLANISPETQYFGPGTRLLVL.